This T cell receptor (beta chain) was identified during a study of neurological immune-mediated disorders. Findings of the study overall: HTLV-1-associated myelopathy showed the most TCR clonal expansion; multiple sclerosis the least, below healthy controls.

Each CDR3 protein is one row after TCRdb ran MiXCR on the 5' RACE reads. The sample includes about 19,000 distinct CDR3 sequences, less than 3.5% seen only once; the top ten take 5.5%. In its sample, this clonotype is medium-sized. Its specificity is unknown. Deletions cut 3 bases from V and 3 bases from J, with 9 bases between. CDR3 length equals 13 residues. Input material: PBMCs. The chain recombines TRBV12-3 or TRBV12-4 with TRBJ2-7, with D unresolved. The receptor comes from a woman between 18 and 29 years old with multiple sclerosis. The CDR3 is CASSFSTGYEQYV. DNA for the CDR3: TGTGCCAGCAGTTTTTCGACGGGCTACGAGCAGTACGTC.